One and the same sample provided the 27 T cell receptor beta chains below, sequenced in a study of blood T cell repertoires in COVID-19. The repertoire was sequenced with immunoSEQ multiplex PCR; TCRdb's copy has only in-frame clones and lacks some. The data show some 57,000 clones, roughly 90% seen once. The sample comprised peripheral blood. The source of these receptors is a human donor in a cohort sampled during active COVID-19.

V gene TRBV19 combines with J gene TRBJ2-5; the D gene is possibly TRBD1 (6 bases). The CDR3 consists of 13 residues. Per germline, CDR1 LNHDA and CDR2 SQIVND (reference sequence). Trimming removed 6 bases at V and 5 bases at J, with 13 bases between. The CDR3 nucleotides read TGTGCCAGTAGCATTACAGGGTTGGAGACCCAGTACTTC. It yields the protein CASSITGLETQYF.

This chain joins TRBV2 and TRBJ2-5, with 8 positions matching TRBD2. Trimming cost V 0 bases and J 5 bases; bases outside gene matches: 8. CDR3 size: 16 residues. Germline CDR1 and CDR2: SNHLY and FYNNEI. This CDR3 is CASSEALGGAGETQYF. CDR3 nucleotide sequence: TGTGCCAGCAGTGAAGCCCTCGGGGGGGCCGGTGAGACCCAGTACTTC. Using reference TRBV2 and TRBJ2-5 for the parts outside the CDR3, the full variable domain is EPEVTQTPSHQVTQMGQEVILRCVPISNHLYFYWYRQILGQKVEFLVSFYNNEISEKSEIFDDQFSVERPDGSNFTLKIRSTKLEDSAMYFCASSEALGGAGETQYFGPGTRLLVL.

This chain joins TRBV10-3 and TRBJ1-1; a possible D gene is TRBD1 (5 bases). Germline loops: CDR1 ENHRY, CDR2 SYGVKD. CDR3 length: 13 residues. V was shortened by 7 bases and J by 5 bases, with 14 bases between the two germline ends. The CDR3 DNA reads TGTGCCATCACCGAGGGGCGGGGTACTGAAGCTTTCTTT. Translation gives CAITEGRGTEAFF.

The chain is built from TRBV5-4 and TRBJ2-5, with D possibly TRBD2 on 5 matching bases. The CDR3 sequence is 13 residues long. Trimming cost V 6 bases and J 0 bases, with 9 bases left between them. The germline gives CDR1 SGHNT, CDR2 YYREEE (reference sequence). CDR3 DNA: TGTGCCAGCAATGAGGGTAACCAAGAGACCCAGTACTTC. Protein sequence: CASNEGNQETQYF.

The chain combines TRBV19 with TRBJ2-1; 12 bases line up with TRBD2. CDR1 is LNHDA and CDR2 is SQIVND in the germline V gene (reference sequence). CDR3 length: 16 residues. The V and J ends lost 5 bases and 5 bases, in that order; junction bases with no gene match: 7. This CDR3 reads CASSSTRLAGDNEQFF. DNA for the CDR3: TGTGCCAGTAGTTCAACCCGACTAGCGGGAGACAATGAGCAGTTCTTC. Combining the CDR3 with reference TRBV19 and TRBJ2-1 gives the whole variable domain DGGITQSPKYLFRKEGQNVTLSCEQNLNHDAMYWYRQDPGQGLRLIYYSQIVNDFQKGDIAEGYSVSREKKESFPLTVTSAQKNPTAFYLCASSSTRLAGDNEQFFGPGTRLTVL.

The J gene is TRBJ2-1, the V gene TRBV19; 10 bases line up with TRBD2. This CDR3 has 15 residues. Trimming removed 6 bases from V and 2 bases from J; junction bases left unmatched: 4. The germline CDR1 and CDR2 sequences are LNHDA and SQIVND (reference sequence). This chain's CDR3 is CASSRTSGPYNEQFF. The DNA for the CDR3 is TGTGCCAGTAGCCGGACTAGCGGTCCCTACAATGAGCAGTTCTTC. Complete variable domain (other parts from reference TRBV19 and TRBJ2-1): DGGITQSPKYLFRKEGQNVTLSCEQNLNHDAMYWYRQDPGQGLRLIYYSQIVNDFQKGDIAEGYSVSREKKESFPLTVTSAQKNPTAFYLCASSRTSGPYNEQFFGPGTRLTVL.

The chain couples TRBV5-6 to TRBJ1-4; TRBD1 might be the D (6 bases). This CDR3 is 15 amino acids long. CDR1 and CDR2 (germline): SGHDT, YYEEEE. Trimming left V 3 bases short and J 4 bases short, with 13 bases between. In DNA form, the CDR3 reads TGTGCCAGCAGCTCATCACAGGGTGGTAATGAAAAACTGTTTTTT. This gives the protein CASSSSQGGNEKLFF.

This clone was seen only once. The DNA of the CDR3 is TGTGCCAGCAGTTTATCCCGCCGCGGGGAGACCCAGTACTTC. Translating gives CASSLSRRGETQYF. The chain couples TRBV28 to TRBJ2-5, with a weak D call TRBD2 (5 bases). Germline-derived CDR1 and CDR2 are MDHEN and SYDVKM. The germline V and J ends were trimmed by 1 base and 5 bases, with 11 bases remaining between them. CDR3 length: 14 residues.

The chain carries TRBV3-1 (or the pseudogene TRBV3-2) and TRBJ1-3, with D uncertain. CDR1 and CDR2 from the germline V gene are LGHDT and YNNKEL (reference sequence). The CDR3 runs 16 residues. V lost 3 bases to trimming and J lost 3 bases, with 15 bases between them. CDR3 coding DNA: TGTGCCAGCAGCCAGCCTCCTTGGCAATTTGGAAACACCATATATTTT. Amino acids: CASSQPPWQFGNTIYF.

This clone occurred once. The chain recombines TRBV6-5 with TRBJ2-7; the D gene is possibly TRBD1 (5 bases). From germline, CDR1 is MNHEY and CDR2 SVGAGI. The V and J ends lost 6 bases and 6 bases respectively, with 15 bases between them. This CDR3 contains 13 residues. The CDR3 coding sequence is TGTGCCAGCAGAACAGGTCTCCCCCCCGAGCAGTACTTC. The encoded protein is CASRTGLPPEQYF.

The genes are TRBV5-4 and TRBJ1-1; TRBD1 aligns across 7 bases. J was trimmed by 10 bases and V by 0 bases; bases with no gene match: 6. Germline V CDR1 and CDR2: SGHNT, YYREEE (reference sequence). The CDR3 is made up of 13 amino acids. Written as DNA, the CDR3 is TGTGCCAGCAGCTTGGCCGAGGGGGCGGGAGCTTTCTTT. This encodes CASSLAEGAGAFF. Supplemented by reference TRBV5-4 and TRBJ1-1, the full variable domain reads ETGVTQSPTHLIKTRGQQVTLRCSSQSGHNTVSWYQQALGQGPQFIFQYYREEENGRGNFPPRFSGLQFPNYSSELNVNALELDDSALYLCASSLAEGAGAFFGQGTRLTVV.

CDR3 region: CARILAGVETQYF. Written as DNA, the CDR3 is TGTGCCAGAATACTAGCGGGAGTAGAGACCCAGTACTTC. The rearrangement uses TRBV27 and TRBJ2-5, with 11 bases that match TRBD2. V lost 9 bases and J lost 4; bases outside the gene matches: 4. The CDR3 spans 13 residues. CDR1 MNHEY and CDR2 SMNVEV come from the germline V gene (reference sequence).

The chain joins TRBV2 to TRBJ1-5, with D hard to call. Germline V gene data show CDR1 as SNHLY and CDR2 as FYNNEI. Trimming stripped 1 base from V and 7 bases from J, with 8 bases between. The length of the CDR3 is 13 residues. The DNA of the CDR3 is TGTGCCAGCAGTGAAGGAGTGATGCAGCCCCAGCATTTT. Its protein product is CASSEGVMQPQHF.

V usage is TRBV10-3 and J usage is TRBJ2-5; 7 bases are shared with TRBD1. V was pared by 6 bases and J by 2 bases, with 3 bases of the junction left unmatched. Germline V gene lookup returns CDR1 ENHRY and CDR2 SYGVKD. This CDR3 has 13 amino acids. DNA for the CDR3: TGTGCCATCAGGCCAGGGGGACAAGAGACCCAGTACTTC. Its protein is CAIRPGGQETQYF.

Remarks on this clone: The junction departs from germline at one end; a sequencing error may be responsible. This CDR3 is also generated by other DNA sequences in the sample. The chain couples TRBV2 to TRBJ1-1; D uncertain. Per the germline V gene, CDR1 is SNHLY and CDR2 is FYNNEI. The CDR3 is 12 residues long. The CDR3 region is CASRTGNTEAFF. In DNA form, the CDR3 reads TGTGCCAGCAGGACGGGGAACACTGAGGCTTTCTTC.

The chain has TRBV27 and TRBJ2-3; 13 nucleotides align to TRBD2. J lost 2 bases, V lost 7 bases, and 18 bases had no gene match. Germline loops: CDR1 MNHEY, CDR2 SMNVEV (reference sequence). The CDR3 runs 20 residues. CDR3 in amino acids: CASTIGSGTSGAPHTDTQYF. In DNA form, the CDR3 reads TGTGCCAGCACCATCGGGTCCGGGACTAGCGGGGCTCCTCACACAGATACGCAGTATTTT.

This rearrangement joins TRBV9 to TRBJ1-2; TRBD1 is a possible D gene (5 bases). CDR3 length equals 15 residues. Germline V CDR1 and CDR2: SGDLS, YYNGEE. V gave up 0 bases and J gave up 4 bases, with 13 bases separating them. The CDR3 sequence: CASSVGSGRGYGYTF. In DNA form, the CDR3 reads TGTGCCAGCAGCGTAGGTTCAGGGCGGGGCTATGGCTACACCTTC. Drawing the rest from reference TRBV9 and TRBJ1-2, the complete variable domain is DSGVTQTPKHLITATGQRVTLRCSPRSGDLSVYWYQQSLDQGLQFLIQYYNGEERAKGNILERFSAQQFPDLHSELNLSSLELGDSALYFCASSVGSGRGYGYTFGSGTRLTVV.

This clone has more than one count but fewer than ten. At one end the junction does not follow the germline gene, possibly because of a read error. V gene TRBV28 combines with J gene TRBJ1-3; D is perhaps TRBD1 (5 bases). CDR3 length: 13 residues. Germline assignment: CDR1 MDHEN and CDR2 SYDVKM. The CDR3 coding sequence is TGTGCCAGCAAAGGGGCTTCTGGGAACACCATATATTTT. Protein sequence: CASKGASGNTIYF.

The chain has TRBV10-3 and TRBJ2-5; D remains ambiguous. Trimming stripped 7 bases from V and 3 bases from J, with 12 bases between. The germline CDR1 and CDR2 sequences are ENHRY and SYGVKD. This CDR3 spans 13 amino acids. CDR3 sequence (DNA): TGTGCCATCAAGGTTCCGGGTGAAGAGACCCAGTACTTC. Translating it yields CAIKVPGEETQYF.

The CDR3 loop is CASSPGSAGNTIYF. For the CDR3, the DNA is TGTGCCAGCAGCCCGGGATCGGCGGGAAACACCATATATTTT. V is TRBV2 and J is TRBJ1-3; D gene uncertain. V lost 6 bases to trimming and J lost 4 bases, with 13 bases between them. The CDR3 is 14 amino acids. Germline V gene data show CDR1 as SNHLY and CDR2 as FYNNEI.

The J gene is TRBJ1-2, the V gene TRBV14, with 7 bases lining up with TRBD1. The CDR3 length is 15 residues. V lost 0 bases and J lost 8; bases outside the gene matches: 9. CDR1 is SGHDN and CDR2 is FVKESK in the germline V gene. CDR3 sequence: CASSQDGQALRGYTF. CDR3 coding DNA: TGTGCCAGCAGCCAAGATGGACAGGCCCTAAGAGGCTACACCTTC.

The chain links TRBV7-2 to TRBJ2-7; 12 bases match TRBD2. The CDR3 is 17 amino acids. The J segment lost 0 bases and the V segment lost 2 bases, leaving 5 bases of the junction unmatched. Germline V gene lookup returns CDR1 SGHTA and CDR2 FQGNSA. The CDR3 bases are TGTGCCAGCAGCTTACGCCGGACTAGCGGGGCCTCCTACGAGCAGTACTTC. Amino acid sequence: CASSLRRTSGASYEQYF.

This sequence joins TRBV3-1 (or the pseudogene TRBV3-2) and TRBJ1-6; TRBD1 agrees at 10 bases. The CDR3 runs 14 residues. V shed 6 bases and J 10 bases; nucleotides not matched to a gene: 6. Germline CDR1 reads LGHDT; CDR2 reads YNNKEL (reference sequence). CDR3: CASSIGQGVSPLHF. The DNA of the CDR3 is TGTGCCAGCAGTATAGGACAGGGGGTATCACCCCTCCACTTT.

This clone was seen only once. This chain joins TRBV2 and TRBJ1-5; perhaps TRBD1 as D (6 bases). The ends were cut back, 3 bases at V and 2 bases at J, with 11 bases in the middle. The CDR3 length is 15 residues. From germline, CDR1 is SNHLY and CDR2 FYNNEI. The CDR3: CASSDGGAGNQPQHF. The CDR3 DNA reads TGTGCCAGCAGTGATGGGGGGGCCGGCAATCAGCCCCAGCATTTT.

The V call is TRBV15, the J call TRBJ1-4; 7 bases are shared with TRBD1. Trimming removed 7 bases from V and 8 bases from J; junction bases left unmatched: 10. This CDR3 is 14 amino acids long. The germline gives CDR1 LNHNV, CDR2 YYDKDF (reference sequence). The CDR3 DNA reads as TGTGCCACCAACTCAGGACAGGAGGGGGAAAAACTGTTTTTT. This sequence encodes CATNSGQEGEKLFF.

CDR3 residues: CASRVRGPSPLHF. The CDR3 bases are TGTGCCAGCAGGGTGAGAGGGCCCTCACCCCTCCACTTT. The genes are TRBV28 and TRBJ1-6; D uncertain. Trimming took off 6 bases at V and 10 bases at J, with 13 bases between the two ends. Germline V CDR1 and CDR2: MDHEN, SYDVKM. The length of the CDR3 is 13 residues.

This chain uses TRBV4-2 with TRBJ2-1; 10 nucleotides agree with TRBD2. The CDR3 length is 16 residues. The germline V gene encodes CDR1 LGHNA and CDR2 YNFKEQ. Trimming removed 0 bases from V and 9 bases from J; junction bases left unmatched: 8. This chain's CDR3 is CASSQEPQRGGAEQFF. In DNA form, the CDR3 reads TGTGCCAGCAGCCAAGAACCCCAGCGGGGGGGCGCTGAGCAGTTCTTC.